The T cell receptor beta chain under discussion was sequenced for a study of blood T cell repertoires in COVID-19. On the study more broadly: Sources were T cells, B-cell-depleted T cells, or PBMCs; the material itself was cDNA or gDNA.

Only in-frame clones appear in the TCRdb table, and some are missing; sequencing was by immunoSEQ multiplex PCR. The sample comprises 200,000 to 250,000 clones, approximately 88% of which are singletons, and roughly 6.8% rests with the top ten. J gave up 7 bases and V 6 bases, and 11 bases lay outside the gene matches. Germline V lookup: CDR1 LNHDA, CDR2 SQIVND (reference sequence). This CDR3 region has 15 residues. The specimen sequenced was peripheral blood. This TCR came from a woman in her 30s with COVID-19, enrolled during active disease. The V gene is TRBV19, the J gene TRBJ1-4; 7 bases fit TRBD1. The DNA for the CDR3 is TGTGCCAGTAGCAACTTCCGGGACAGTCTTGAAAAACTGTTTTTT. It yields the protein CASSNFRDSLEKLFF.